Reported below is one T cell receptor (beta chain). This clonotype has more than one count but fewer than ten. The antigen it binds to is not known. Base qualities are not provided; no much larger clone lies one nucleotide away. The sample belongs to a study of breast tumors, draining lymph nodes, adjacent tissues (dated by TCRdb to 2016 to 2017). For context, the study as a whole: TCR beta repertoires were compared across tumor, adjacent nontumor tissue and axillary lymph nodes obtained from breast cancer patients. The study was designed to assess the relationships and possible T-cell exchange between tumor, surrounding tissue and draining lymph node repertoires in human breast cancer.

What the study reported, not specific to this receptor: The conclusion that tumor T cells originate in lymph nodes was framed as consistent with a hypothesis rather than directly demonstrated. T-cell repertoire diversity in tumors was found to be lower than in lymph nodes but higher than in nontumor tissue, and preferential V and J gene usage was observed. The data were considered consistent with the idea that most tumor T cells come from the lymph node and then expand in tumor tissue. The similarity between tumor and nontumor tissue repertoires was significantly greater in luminal-like breast cancer than in basal-like breast cancer.

The lymph node samples were taken from the axillary draining lymph nodes of breast cancer patients. CDR1 and CDR2 are read off the germline V gene as LGHNA and YNFKEQ. The CDR3 has 13 amino acids, counting the end cysteine and phenylalanine. The entry retains the CDR3 DNA only, 39 bases that are in frame from base 1. Relative to germline, V is 5 bases shorter and J is 8 bases shorter, with 10 bases between their ends. For sequencing, an Illumina HiSeq 2000 was employed. TCR beta chain libraries were generated by multiplex PCR amplification. High-throughput sequencing was used to analyze the amplified TCR beta chain products. Through fastp at Q25 and MiXCR, TCRdb rebuilt clones from the public reads, retaining in-frame beta chains. For every CDR3 protein sequence, its rows merge into one entry that carries the most common genes and DNA. This sample comprises 85,000 to 130,000 distinct CDR3 sequences, 30% of them detected only once. The ten biggest clones cover approximately 5% of the sample.

Material: axillary lymph node tissue. The sequence joins TRBV4-2 to TRBJ1-6, with no confidently assigned D gene. The clonotype originates from a female donor with breast cancer. Some clones in this sample may be carry-over from other donors' samples. In nucleotide form, the sequence is TGTGCCAGCAGCTTGGTAAACGATTCACCCCTCCACTTT. The encoded protein is CASSLVNDSPLHF.